The next 10 T cell receptor beta chains were all read from a single sample in a study of blood T cell repertoires in COVID-19. The method was immunoSEQ multiplex PCR; TCRdb's version includes in-frame clones alone and lacks a portion of them. Of roughly 280,000 clones in the sample, roughly 80% were seen once. Sequencing was performed on peripheral blood. The receptor set was obtained from a man in his fifties or sixties who had recovered from COVID-19.

The chain is built from TRBV30 and TRBJ1-4; no firm D call. The CDR3 runs to 14 residues. Trimming removed 0 bases at V and 2 bases at J, with 7 bases between. From germline, CDR1 is GTSNPN and CDR2 SVGIG (reference sequence). CDR3 coding DNA: TGTGCCTGGAGTGTCGGCGGGACTAATGAAAAACTGTTTTTT. Translated: CAWSVGGTNEKLFF.

The chain carries TRBV19 and TRBJ2-3, with TRBD2 identical over 10 bases. V dropped 3 bases and J dropped 2; count of bases not matched to a gene: 5. The CDR3 extends over 16 amino acids. Germline CDR1 and CDR2: LNHDA and SQIVND (reference sequence). CDR3: CASSIEAGGYTDTQYF. The CDR3 coding sequence is TGTGCCAGTAGTATTGAAGCGGGAGGGTACACAGATACGCAGTATTTT.

This clone showed up just a few times. The gene calls are TRBV18 and TRBJ1-5; tentatively, D is TRBD1 (5 bases). Germline-derived CDR1 and CDR2 are KGHSH and LQKENI. This CDR3 is 22 amino acids long. With 1 base removed from V and 0 bases from J, the gap between germline ends came to 28 bases. This CDR3 is CASSPRAGRHLWRTYSNQPQHF. DNA for the CDR3: TGTGCCAGCTCACCACGGGCGGGGCGCCATTTATGGCGGACGTATAGCAATCAGCCCCAGCATTTT.

The chain carries TRBV5-1 and TRBJ2-7; 7 nucleotides match TRBD2. There are 15 residues in the CDR3. The V gene's germline CDR1 is SGHRS and CDR2 YFSETQ. Losses at the gene ends were 7 bases for V and 0 bases for J; bases not matched to a gene: 10. The CDR3: CASGPTAGISYEQYF. Written as DNA, the CDR3 is TGCGCCAGCGGGCCCACAGCGGGGATCTCCTACGAGCAGTACTTC.

The gene calls are TRBV4-1 and TRBJ2-7; D is possibly TRBD2 (6 bases). V lost 1 base, J lost 6 bases, and 13 bases lay in between. The CDR3 length is 14 residues. CDR1 is MGHRA, CDR2 YSYEKL, per germline. CDR3 in amino acids: CASSQGDSAGEQYF. CDR3 in DNA: TGCGCCAGCAGCCAAGGGGACTCAGCGGGCGAGCAGTACTTC.

The rearrangement uses TRBV29-1 and TRBJ2-7, with TRBD1 identical over 7 bases. The length of the CDR3 is 14 residues. The junction had 6 bases not matched to a gene; V was cut back by 0 bases and J by 4 bases. CDR1 and CDR2 from the germline V gene are SQVTM and ANQGSEA. The CDR3 region has the DNA TGCAGCGTTGAAGATCGTCACAGGGGTTACGAGCAGTACTTC. It codes for CSVEDRHRGYEQYF.

This rearrangement joins TRBV5-1 to TRBJ1-2; D remains ambiguous. Trimming cost V 0 bases and J 5 bases, with 8 bases left between them. Germline CDR1 reads SGHRS; CDR2 reads YFSETQ. The CDR3 spans 13 residues. DNA of the CDR3: TGCGCCAGCAGCTTGGGCGGAGGATATGGCTACACCTTC. Translation: CASSLGGGYGYTF.

V usage is TRBV28 and J usage is TRBJ1-2; D gene uncertain. CDR3 length: 16 amino acids. Trimming removed 5 bases from V and 4 bases from J, with 20 bases in between. The germline CDR1 and CDR2 sequences are MDHEN and SYDVKM. CDR3 sequence reads: CASSIVLALATYGYTF. The CDR3 nucleotides read TGTGCCAGCAGTATTGTATTAGCTCTAGCTACCTATGGCTACACCTTC.

The genes are TRBV6-1 and TRBJ2-1; 10 bases fit TRBD2. Germline V gene data show CDR1 as MNHNS and CDR2 as SASEGT. V gave up 3 bases and J gave up 0 bases; unmatched junction bases: 5. The CDR3 loop spans 17 amino acids. CDR3 nucleotide sequence: TGTGCCAGCAGTGAGGAGCGGGGGGGCGTCTCCTACAATGAGCAGTTCTTC. It yields the protein CASSEERGGVSYNEQFF.

The rearrangement uses TRBV19 and TRBJ1-2; 7 bases agree with TRBD1. The V gene's germline CDR1 is LNHDA and CDR2 SQIVND (reference sequence). V lost 10 bases to trimming and J lost 4 bases; unmatched junction nucleotides: 6. The CDR3 contains 12 residues. The CDR3 sequence: CATTGVGYGYTF. CDR3 coding DNA: TGTGCCACCACAGGGGTTGGCTATGGCTACACCTTC. The full variable domain, completed using reference TRBV19 and TRBJ1-2, is DGGITQSPKYLFRKEGQNVTLSCEQNLNHDAMYWYRQDPGQGLRLIYYSQIVNDFQKGDIAEGYSVSREKKESFPLTVTSAQKNPTAFYLCATTGVGYGYTFGSGTRLTVV.